A single sample gave rise to the 14 T cell receptor beta chains below, sequenced in a study of T-cell reconstitution after alpha-beta-depleted transplantation in children. Preparation of the TCRbeta library used unique molecular identifiers. MiXCR was run by TCRdb on the PCR reads, yielding one entry per CDR3 protein. The table records a few hundred thousand distinct CDR3 sequences, about a tenth of them present only once. Sequencing used PBMCs from the stem cell graft donor, obtained from the stem cell graft. These receptors were obtained from a human donor who donated a stem cell graft to a child with acute lymphoblastic leukemia.

The chain carries TRBV28 and TRBJ2-7; D possibly matches TRBD1 or TRBD2 (6 bases each). The CDR3 loop spans 21 amino acids. CDR1 is MDHEN, CDR2 SYDVKM, per germline. V was trimmed by 5 bases and J by 6 bases, leaving 38 bases between them. This CDR3 reads CASSPFFSGLEGQVFDVEQYF. The CDR3 DNA sequence: TGTGCCAGCAGTCCCTTTTTCTCAGGTTTGGAGGGACAAGTTTTCGATGTCGAGCAGTACTTC.

This clonotype was detected only a few times. J is TRBJ1-1 and V is TRBV29-1; D gene uncertain. V was clipped by 4 bases and J by 6 bases, with 18 bases between them. This CDR3 has 14 amino acids. Germline-derived CDR1 and CDR2 are SQVTM and ANQGSEA. In DNA, the CDR3 is TGCAGCGTTGGTCCTGATCGGGCTGGCGCTGAAGCTTTCTTT. As protein: CSVGPDRAGAEAFF.

The CDR3 coding sequence is TGTGCCAGCAGGAGGGGAGCGGGTTACGTCTCCTACAATGAGCAGTTCTTC. Translating it yields CASRRGAGYVSYNEQFF. The chain recombines TRBV27 with TRBJ2-1, with D perhaps matching TRBD2 (6 bases). The V and J ends lost 6 bases and 0 bases respectively, with 18 bases between them. The CDR3 length is 17 residues. Germline lookup yields CDR1 MNHEY and CDR2 SMNVEV (reference sequence).

There are a few counts of this clonotype. This chain joins TRBV12-3 or TRBV12-4 and TRBJ1-1; no clear D gene. V dropped 3 bases and J dropped 3 bases, with 8 bases sitting between them. The CDR3 runs 13 residues. CDR3 sequence (DNA): TGTGCCAGCAGTTTGGCGCTATACACTGAAGCTTTCTTT. It translates to CASSLALYTEAFF.

This clonotype was seen more than once but under ten times. The chain links TRBV3-1 to TRBJ2-7; D ambiguous. The germline V gene encodes CDR1 LGHDT and CDR2 YNNKEL (reference sequence). The germline V and J ends were trimmed by 4 bases and 2 bases, with 9 bases remaining between them. This CDR3 spans 13 amino acids. The CDR3 DNA follows: TGTGCCAGCAGCCCCACGGCGGCCTACGAGCAGTACTTC. Translated: CASSPTAAYEQYF.

This clonotype came up a few times. The chain links TRBV5-1 to TRBJ2-3; possible D gene TRBD1, 6 bases. Trimming shortened V by 7 bases and J by 2 bases, and 14 bases separated the two germline ends. In germline, CDR1 is SGHRS, CDR2 YFSETQ. This CDR3 comprises 14 residues. DNA for the CDR3: TGCGCCAGCGGGGGCTCGGACTTCACAGATACGCAGTATTTT. Its protein product is CASGGSDFTDTQYF.

The chain carries TRBV13 and TRBJ2-7; 8 bases agree with TRBD1. V trimming: 5 bases; J trimming: 13 bases; junction bases outside the gene matches: 13. There are 13 residues in the CDR3. Germline V lookup: CDR1 PRHDT, CDR2 FYEKMQ (reference sequence). This CDR3 is CASSEGHPGQVYF. The CDR3 nucleotides read TGTGCCAGCAGCGAAGGACATCCGGGACAGGTCTACTTC.

This clonotype turned up a few times. This rearrangement joins TRBV6-5 to TRBJ2-3; D may be TRBD1 or TRBD2 (6 bases each). CDR1 MNHEY and CDR2 SVGAGI come from the germline V gene. Trimming removed 3 bases at V and 6 bases at J, with 13 bases between. CDR3 length: 14 amino acids. As DNA, the CDR3 is TGTGCCAGCAGTTATGGGGGCCGGGAGGATACGCAGTATTTT. This sequence encodes CASSYGGREDTQYF.

This clonotype appeared many times. V and J are TRBV4-1 and TRBJ1-1; possibly TRBD1 for D (5 bases). V lost 1 base to trimming and J lost 5 bases, with 14 bases between them. Germline loops: CDR1 MGHRA, CDR2 YSYEKL. The CDR3 spans 15 residues. CDR3 sequence (DNA): TGCGCCAGCAGCCAAGGCGGGGGTGGTAGGACTGAAGCTTTCTTT. The encoded protein is CASSQGGGGRTEAFF.

This chain joins TRBV13 and TRBJ2-7; D perhaps matches TRBD1 (5 bases). Germline CDR1 and CDR2: PRHDT and FYEKMQ (reference sequence). The V gene lost 8 bases and the J gene lost 4 bases, with 18 bases spanning the gap. The CDR3 extends over 14 amino acids. The CDR3 DNA reads TGTGCCAGCGGTACAGGCGCAGGTGTGTACGAGCAGTACTTC. It encodes CASGTGAGVYEQYF. The variable domain in full, completed from reference TRBV13 and TRBJ2-7, reads AAGVIQSPRHLIKEKRETATLKCYPIPRHDTVYWYQQGPGQDPQFLISFYEKMQSDKGSIPDRFSAQQFSDYHSELNMSSLELGDSALYFCASGTGAGVYEQYFGPGTRLTVT.

This clonotype was found many times. The rearrangement joins TRBV12-3 or TRBV12-4 to TRBJ2-5, with 7 bases matching TRBD2. The CDR3 has 14 residues. With 6 bases clipped from V and 4 bases from J, the junction kept 8 bases outside the gene matches. The CDR3 bases are TGTGCCAGCAGCCGAACGGGGGGTAGAGAGACCCAGTACTTC. It encodes CASSRTGGRETQYF.

In this sample, this clonotype turned up a few times. V and J are TRBV20-1 and TRBJ1-1; D is unclear. This CDR3 has 14 residues. Between the trimmed V and J ends, which lost 0 bases and 1 base, there was a span of 9 bases. Germline CDR1 reads DFQATT; CDR2 reads SNEGSKA (reference sequence). Here the CDR3 reads CSARDLAGNTEAFF. The CDR3 DNA reads TGCAGTGCTAGAGACTTAGCCGGGAACACTGAAGCTTTCTTT.

The genes are TRBV12-3 or TRBV12-4 and TRBJ1-2; D might be TRBD1 (6 bases). The ends were cut back, 1 base at V and 7 bases at J, with 16 bases in the middle. This CDR3 is 15 amino acids long. Here the CDR3 reads CASSLVPGVSSGYTF. CDR3 DNA: TGTGCCAGCAGTTTAGTACCAGGGGTATCCAGTGGCTACACCTTC.

This clonotype was seen more than once but under ten times. The J gene is TRBJ2-1, the V gene TRBV20-1, with TRBD2 matching over 7 bases. J lost 2 bases, V lost 1 base, and 5 bases had no gene match. Germline CDR1 and CDR2: DFQATT and SNEGSKA (reference sequence). The CDR3 extends over 15 amino acids. Written as DNA, the CDR3 is TGCAGTGCTAGAGGGGGAGGGCCCCCCTACAATGAGCAGTTCTTC. Translation gives CSARGGGPPYNEQFF.